The 14 T cell receptor beta chains below come from one sample, sequenced in a study of memory CD4+ T cells and cytomegalovirus serostatus. TCRdb keeps only in-frame clones here, not all; method: immunoSEQ multiplex PCR. Altogether some 25,000 clones are present, over 70% being singletons, with the ten largest covering roughly 0.99%. The sort gate was single viable CD3+CD4+CD8-CD45RO+ cells for memory CD4+ T cells. The specimen sequenced was memory CD4+ T cells from blood. Receptors originate from an adult in good health and CMV-seronegative.

The chain uses TRBV19 and TRBJ2-7; 8 nucleotides agree with TRBD2. J was trimmed by 0 bases and V by 2 bases; bases with no gene match: 18. Per the germline V gene, CDR1 is LNHDA and CDR2 is SQIVND (reference sequence). The CDR3 is 20 residues long. The CDR3 bases are TGTGCCAGTAGTATAAGAGCGGGAACCACTAGCGGAGGTAGCTCCTACGAGCAGTACTTC. This gives the protein CASSIRAGTTSGGSSYEQYF.

The chain combines TRBV19 with TRBJ1-1, with TRBD1 as a possible D gene (6 bases). The ends were cut back, 8 bases at V and 2 bases at J, with 21 bases in the middle. Germline V lookup: CDR1 LNHDA, CDR2 SQIVND (reference sequence). The CDR3 loop spans 16 amino acids. In DNA form, the CDR3 reads TGTGCCAGTTCCCCTGAGACAGGAGACTCCAACACTGAAGCTTTCTTT. Its protein is CASSPETGDSNTEAFF. The entire variable domain, with the rest obtained from reference TRBV19 and TRBJ1-1, is as follows: DGGITQSPKYLFRKEGQNVTLSCEQNLNHDAMYWYRQDPGQGLRLIYYSQIVNDFQKGDIAEGYSVSREKKESFPLTVTSAQKNPTAFYLCASSPETGDSNTEAFFGQGTRLTVV.

The chain is built from TRBV5-6 and TRBJ1-1; D is unresolved. Between the trimmed V and J ends, which lost 4 bases and 3 bases, there was a span of 13 bases. CDR3 length: 14 amino acids. CDR1 SGHDT and CDR2 YYEEEE come from the germline V gene. The CDR3 region is CASSRTWRDTEAFF. CDR3 bases: TGTGCCAGCAGCCGCACCTGGAGGGACACTGAAGCTTTCTTT.

This clone was detected once. The chain carries TRBV4-3 and TRBJ2-2; D perhaps matches TRBD2 (6 bases). Germline loops: CDR1 LGHNA, CDR2 YSLEER. The CDR3 extends over 14 amino acids. The ends were cut back, 6 bases at V and 2 bases at J, with 10 bases in the middle. CDR3 protein: CASRRDFNTGELFF. In DNA form, the CDR3 reads TGCGCCAGCAGGCGGGACTTTAACACCGGGGAGCTGTTTTTT.

This clone showed up just once. The rearrangement uses TRBV6-5 and TRBJ1-5, with D unclear. Looked up from germline, CDR1 is MNHEY and CDR2 is SVGAGI. This CDR3 comprises 13 residues. Trimming pared 2 bases from V and 6 bases from J, leaving 8 bases between. The DNA of the CDR3 is TGTGCCAGCAGTTACAATAGTGCTCAGCCCCAGCATTTT. Translation gives CASSYNSAQPQHF.

The CDR3 DNA reads as TGTGCCAGCAGTTTGGGACAGGGAGACTCCTATGGCTACACCTTC. It is translated as CASSLGQGDSYGYTF. V usage is TRBV27 and J usage is TRBJ1-2; TRBD1 matches 9 bases. The trim removed 3 bases at V and 4 bases at J, leaving 6 bases unmatched. Germline V lookup: CDR1 MNHEY, CDR2 SMNVEV (reference sequence). This CDR3 contains 15 residues.

J is TRBJ2-7 and V is TRBV5-1; a possible D gene is TRBD1 (5 bases). Germline V lookup: CDR1 SGHRS, CDR2 YFSETQ. V was clipped by 3 bases and J by 7 bases, with 17 bases between them. The CDR3 sequence is 14 residues long. CDR3 in DNA: TGCGCCAGCAGCTCGTCGGACACCCTCCGGGAGCAGTACTTC. It codes for CASSSSDTLREQYF.

This chain connects TRBV6-5 to TRBJ1-2; TRBD1 aligns across 8 bases. Germline loops: CDR1 MNHEY, CDR2 SVGAGI. Losses at the gene ends were 4 bases for V and 7 bases for J; bases not matched to a gene: 5. The CDR3 is 13 residues long. This chain's CDR3 is CASSLDRVAGYTF. The DNA of the CDR3 is TGTGCCAGCAGTTTGGACAGGGTGGCTGGCTACACCTTC.

This clone has just one count. The rearrangement joins TRBV9 to TRBJ2-2; D perhaps matches TRBD1 (5 bases). The germline V gene has CDR1 SGDLS and CDR2 YYNGEE. The CDR3 covers 15 residues. Trimming pared 0 bases from V and 1 base from J, leaving 7 bases between. CDR3 residues: CASSVGQGNTGELFF. The CDR3 bases are TGTGCCAGCAGCGTAGGGCAGGGGAACACCGGGGAGCTGTTTTTT.

CDR3 in DNA: TGTGCCAGCTCCCCGACAGTCCTGAACACTGAAGCTTTCTTT. It specifies CASSPTVLNTEAFF. The genes are TRBV18 and TRBJ1-1; tentative D call: TRBD1 (5 bases). V lost 6 bases, J lost 0 bases, and 11 bases lay in between. This CDR3 is built from 14 residues. The germline V gene has CDR1 KGHSH and CDR2 LQKENI.

The chain recombines TRBV28 with TRBJ1-5; 7 bases line up with TRBD1. The CDR3 totals 16 residues. Germline V gene data show CDR1 as MDHEN and CDR2 as SYDVKM. V lost 3 bases and J lost 4; bases outside the gene matches: 9. The CDR3 region is CASSLGPQGTNQPQHF. CDR3 DNA: TGTGCCAGCAGTTTGGGACCACAGGGGACGAATCAGCCCCAGCATTTT. The full variable domain, completed using reference TRBV28 and TRBJ1-5, is DVKVTQSSRYLVKRTGEKVFLECVQDMDHENMFWYRQDPGLGLRLIYFSYDVKMKEKGDIPEGYSVSREKKERFSLILESASTNQTSMYLCASSLGPQGTNQPQHFGDGTRLSIL.

This clone was counted a few times. V and J are TRBV2 and TRBJ2-2; D uncertain. Trimming took 2 bases from V and 1 from J, leaving 8 bases between them. The CDR3 extends over 15 amino acids. Germline V gene lookup returns CDR1 SNHLY and CDR2 FYNNEI. The CDR3 region has the DNA TGTGCCAGCAGTGAAATAGCAGGGAACACCGGGGAGCTGTTTTTT. Its translation is CASSEIAGNTGELFF.

This sequence joins TRBV10-2 and TRBJ1-4, with 11 bases matching TRBD1. Germline V gene data show CDR1 as WSHSY and CDR2 as SAAADI. With V trimmed by 4 bases and J by 8 bases, 12 bases remained unmatched. This CDR3 has 17 amino acids. In DNA form, the CDR3 reads TGCGCCAGCAGTGGAATTCCCCCGGGACAGGGGGGGGAAAAACTGTTTTTT. Residues: CASSGIPPGQGGEKLFF.

The V call is TRBV14, the J call TRBJ2-7; D gene ambiguous. Germline values: CDR1 SGHDN, CDR2 FVKESK. There are 13 residues in the CDR3. Trimming pared 5 bases from V and 3 bases from J, leaving 11 bases between. CDR3 sequence: CASSYLAGYEQYF. The CDR3 nucleotides are TGTGCCAGCAGCTACTTAGCTGGCTACGAGCAGTACTTC. Full variable domain (outside the CDR3, taken from reference TRBV14 and TRBJ2-7): EAGVTQFPSHSVIEKGQTVTLRCDPISGHDNLYWYRRVMGKEIKFLLHFVKESKQDESGMPNNRFLAERTGGTYSTLKVQPAELEDSGVYFCASSYLAGYEQYFGPGTRLTVT.